The 16 T cell receptor beta chains reported below all come from one sample, sequenced in a study of identical twins. TCRdb re-called the 5' RACE reads through MiXCR, storing one row per CDR3 protein. Of hundreds of thousands of distinct CDR3 sequences listed, approximately 6.1% were seen once; the top ten hold 1.5% to 2%. The specimen was naive T cells sorted from blood. These receptors all come from a man in his late teens or twenties in good health.

This clonotype was counted ten times or more. J is TRBJ2-1 and V is TRBV25-1; D unresolved. Germline V gene lookup returns CDR1 MGHDK and CDR2 SYGVNS. The V end lost 1 base, the J end lost 7 bases, and 2 bases lay between the germline ends. The CDR3 has 11 residues. CDR3 sequence (DNA): TGTGCCAGCAGTGAATTAAATGAGCAGTTCTTC. It encodes CASSELNEQFF.

This clonotype was counted only a few times. This chain joins TRBV6-5 and TRBJ2-7; D is unclear. V lost 2 bases, J lost 0 bases, and 11 bases lay in between. Germline V gives CDR1 MNHEY, CDR2 SVGAGI. CDR3 length: 15 amino acids. DNA for the CDR3: TGTGCCAGCAGTTACGTGGTACAGAGCTCCTACGAGCAGTACTTC. This translates into CASSYVVQSSYEQYF.

The table lists this clonotype with many counts. The chain recombines TRBV12-3 or TRBV12-4 with TRBJ1-3; the match to TRBD1 covers 10 bases. The CDR3 is made up of 16 amino acids. The junction had 6 bases not matched to a gene; V was cut back by 6 bases and J by 1 base. The CDR3 DNA is TGTGCCAGCAGGGTATGGGGACAGGGGTCTGGAAACACCATATATTTT. Protein product: CASRVWGQGSGNTIYF.

The V gene is TRBV7-6, the J gene TRBJ1-4, with TRBD1 identical over 7 bases. V lost 5 bases, J lost 0 bases, and 9 bases stayed unmatched. Looked up from germline, CDR1 is SGHVS and CDR2 is FNYEAQ. CDR3 length equals 17 residues. The CDR3 coding sequence is TGTGCCAGCAGCAAAGGGGGACAGACCGCAACTAATGAAAAACTGTTTTTT. This gives the protein CASSKGGQTATNEKLFF.

This clonotype was observed a handful of times. This sequence joins TRBV29-1 and TRBJ2-3; 9 bases are a match to TRBD2. This CDR3 region has 15 residues. Germline assignment: CDR1 SQVTM and CDR2 ANQGSEA. Trimming cost V 1 base and J 1 base; bases outside gene matches: 3. The CDR3 bases are TGCAGCGTTGAAGGACTAGCGGTGCGCACAGATACGCAGTATTTT. Translated, it gives CSVEGLAVRTDTQYF.

This clonotype was seen many times. The chain uses TRBV24-1 and TRBJ2-3; a possible D gene is TRBD2 (6 bases). There are 18 residues in the CDR3. V lost 8 bases and J lost 2, with 25 bases in between. CDR1 and CDR2 from the germline V gene are KGHDR and SFDVKD. The CDR3 loop is CATTSARYPGTYTDTQYF. In DNA, the CDR3 is TGTGCCACCACATCGGCCCGGTATCCAGGGACTTACACAGATACGCAGTATTTT.

This clonotype was observed a few times. The chain joins TRBV19 to TRBJ2-3; possibly TRBD2 for D (5 bases). Per the germline V gene, CDR1 is LNHDA and CDR2 is SQIVND (reference sequence). This CDR3 has 14 amino acids. V was trimmed by 3 bases and J by 6 bases, leaving 13 bases between them. The CDR3 spells CASSIKGRGDTQYF. The CDR3 nucleotides are TGTGCCAGTAGTATTAAGGGCAGAGGGGATACGCAGTATTTT.

This clonotype has a count of ten or more. V usage is TRBV10-1 and J usage is TRBJ2-3; D is unclear. There are 14 residues in the CDR3. The ends were cut back, 8 bases at V and 5 bases at J, with 17 bases in the middle. The germline gives CDR1 WNHNN, CDR2 SYGVQD (reference sequence). CDR3 in DNA: TGCGCCAGCGCAGAAAACGTCGGGCGAGATACGCAGTATTTT. Translated, it gives CASAENVGRDTQYF.

This clonotype was detected many times. The rearrangement links TRBV5-6 to TRBJ2-4; D is unclear. The V and J ends lost 4 bases and 14 bases respectively, with 16 bases between them. The CDR3 spans 12 residues. Germline V gene lookup returns CDR1 SGHDT and CDR2 YYEEEE. As DNA, the CDR3 is TGTGCCAGCAGCGAGAAACCGGGCCAGGAGTACTTC. This gives the protein CASSEKPGQEYF.

This clonotype was counted at least ten times. This sequence joins TRBV4-1 and TRBJ1-1; no firm D call. The germline V gene has CDR1 MGHRA and CDR2 YSYEKL. The V end was cut by 2 bases, the J end by 5 bases, with 9 bases between. This CDR3 is 13 amino acids long. The CDR3 DNA sequence: TGCGCCAGCAGCCAAAGTCGACGAACTGAAGCTTTCTTT. As protein: CASSQSRRTEAFF.

Many counts were recorded for this clonotype. V usage is TRBV6-2 or TRBV6-3 and J usage is TRBJ2-1; D unclear. CDR1 is MNHEY, CDR2 SVGEGT, per germline. This CDR3 has 15 amino acids. Between the trimmed V and J ends, which lost 2 bases and 0 bases, there was a span of 8 bases. The CDR3 region is CASSYGQSSYNEQFF. The CDR3 DNA reads TGTGCCAGCAGTTACGGGCAGAGCTCCTACAATGAGCAGTTCTTC.

This clonotype showed up many times. The chain couples TRBV29-1 to TRBJ2-1, with TRBD1 as a possible D gene (8 bases). Germline V gene sequence: CDR1 SQVTM, CDR2 ANQGSEA. Trimming removed 4 bases at V and 7 bases at J, with 17 bases between. The CDR3 consists of 14 residues. The CDR3 region is CSVGLTGGANEQFF. In DNA, the CDR3 is TGCAGCGTTGGACTTACAGGGGGGGCGAATGAGCAGTTCTTC.

This clonotype appeared a few times. This chain joins TRBV18 and TRBJ1-4; 8 bases map to TRBD1. Germline V gives CDR1 KGHSH, CDR2 LQKENI. Unmatched junction bases numbered 6, after V lost 3 bases and J lost 6 bases. The CDR3 is 15 amino acids. The chain's CDR3 is CASSPSGTGYEKLFF. The CDR3 nucleotides read TGTGCCAGCTCACCGTCCGGGACAGGTTATGAAAAACTGTTTTTT. Together with reference TRBV18 and TRBJ1-4, the CDR3 gives the full variable domain: NAGVMQNPRHLVRRRGQEARLRCSPMKGHSHVYWYRQLPEEGLKFMVYLQKENIIDESGMPKERFSAEFPKEGPSILRIQQVVRGDSAAYFCASSPSGTGYEKLFFGSGTQLSVL.

This clonotype was counted between two and nine times. The rearrangement links TRBV29-1 to TRBJ2-1; either TRBD1 or TRBD2 may supply D (5 bases each). Germline V gene sequence: CDR1 SQVTM, CDR2 ANQGSEA. CDR3 length: 15 amino acids. Between the trimmed V and J ends, which lost 5 bases and 8 bases, there was a span of 22 bases. CDR3 sequence: CSVRGGLFPRDEQFF. Here the CDR3 DNA reads TGCAGCGTTAGGGGTGGACTCTTCCCTCGGGATGAGCAGTTCTTC.

This clonotype was seen a handful of times. The CDR3 DNA is TGTGCCAGCAGTCCACTAGCGGGAGTTTCTTACGAGCAGTACTTC. This translates into CASSPLAGVSYEQYF. The rearrangement links TRBV28 to TRBJ2-7; 11 positions match TRBD2. J was trimmed by 4 bases and V by 5 bases; bases with no gene match: 7. CDR3 length equals 15 residues. CDR1 MDHEN and CDR2 SYDVKM come from the germline V gene.

A remark on this clonotype: It may be a read error: a sequence one base away is much more abundant. The gene calls are TRBV5-1 and TRBJ2-7, with D uncertain. The CDR3 contains 13 residues. Germline assignment: CDR1 SGHRS and CDR2 YFSETQ. V was pared by 0 bases and J by 3 bases, with 7 bases between. CDR3 sequence reads: CASSLETYYEQYF. The CDR3 bases are TGCGCCAGCAGCTTGGAGACTTACTACGAGCAGTACTTC.